This T cell receptor (beta chain) appears in the sequencing data of a study of tumor and adjacent non-tumor tissue in lung cancer. No cell sorting was done before RNA was extracted from the tissue. The normal lung tissue was taken more than 3 cm from the tumor edge. The CDR3 is made up of 15 amino acids. The germline CDR1 and CDR2 sequences are LGHNT and FRNRAP. For this clonotype: At one of its ends the junction is not consistent with the germline gene, which may arise from a read error.

TCRbeta libraries were built with three rounds of nested PCR, modified from ARM-PCR. Each CDR3 protein gets one entry after TCRdb re-called the multiplex PCR reads with MiXCR. The sample has 90,000 to 100,000 distinct CDR3 sequences, roughly 78% seen once; the top ten hold about 30%. This clonotype originated in a man aged 60 to 75 with small cell lung cancer. The sequencing input was distant non-tumor lung tissue. The chain joins TRBV12-5 to TRBJ2-1; 10 bases match TRBD1. The CDR3 is CVSGPTGGAYNEESF. The CDR3 coding sequence is TGTGTTAGTGGACCGACAGGGGGCGCCTACAATGAGGAGTCCTTC.